This T cell receptor (beta chain) emerged from a study of T-cell memory formation after mild COVID-19. At the level of the study: Clusters of TCRs were largely donor specific. Overall study results and limits: The authors left the SARS-CoV-2 specificity of second-wave clones peaking on day 37 unconfirmed. The appearance of some responding clones in pre-infection memory suggested that cross-reactive memory joined.

V lost 1 base and J lost 5; bases outside the gene matches: 10. The germline CDR1 and CDR2 sequences are SGHRS and YFSETQ. The CDR3 sequence is 17 residues long. From the 5' RACE reads, TCRdb called clonotypes with MiXCR, one entry per CDR3 protein. The repertoire consists of 450,000 or so distinct CDR3 sequences, with 20% to 30% occurring once and the leading ten covering approximately 12%. A remark on this clonotype: The antigen remains undetermined.

The rearrangement joins TRBV5-1 to TRBJ1-4; 8 positions match TRBD1. The source is an adult woman who had mild COVID-19 (a few samples of this study predate the infection). Cell type and time point are not known. The sequenced sample was PBMCs or a T cell subset sorted from them (not recorded which). The CDR3 DNA is TGCGCCAGCAGCTTGCCCCTGACAGGGGCCATCAATGAAAAACTGTTTTTT. It yields the protein CASSLPLTGAINEKLFF.